This T cell receptor beta chain was profiled in a study of CD8 T cells in Susac syndrome. V lost 5 bases to trimming and J lost 2 bases, with 10 bases between them. In germline, CDR1 is SQVTM, CDR2 ANQGSEA. This CDR3 is built from 12 residues. Random hexamers were used to reverse transcribe an amount of about 0.45 to 1 ug RNA. One entry per CDR3 protein, called by TCRdb with MiXCR from the immunoSEQ multiplex PCR reads. This sample yields around 190,000 distinct CDR3 sequences, of which around 95% are seen a single time; about 0.1% belongs to the top ten. Sequences were obtained from CD4+ T cells from PBMCs. The rearrangement joins TRBV29-1 to TRBJ2-7; D is unresolved. The clonotype comes from a human donor in good health. CDR3 DNA: TGCAGCGTTTTTAAAGGGCCCTACGAGCAGTACGTC. It encodes CSVFKGPYEQYV.